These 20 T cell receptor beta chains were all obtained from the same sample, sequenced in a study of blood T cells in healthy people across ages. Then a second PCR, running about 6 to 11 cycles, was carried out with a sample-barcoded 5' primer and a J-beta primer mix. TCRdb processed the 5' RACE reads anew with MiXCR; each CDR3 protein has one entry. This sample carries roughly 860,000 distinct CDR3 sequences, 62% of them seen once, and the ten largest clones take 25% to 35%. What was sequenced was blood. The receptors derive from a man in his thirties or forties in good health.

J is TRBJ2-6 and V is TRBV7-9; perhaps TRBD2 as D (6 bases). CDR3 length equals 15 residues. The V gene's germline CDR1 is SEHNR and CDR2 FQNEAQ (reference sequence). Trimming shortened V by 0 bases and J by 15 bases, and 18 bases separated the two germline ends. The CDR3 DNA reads TGTGCCAGCAGCTTAGCGGGAGTTAGGGAGGACGACCTGACTTTC. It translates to CASSLAGVREDDLTF.

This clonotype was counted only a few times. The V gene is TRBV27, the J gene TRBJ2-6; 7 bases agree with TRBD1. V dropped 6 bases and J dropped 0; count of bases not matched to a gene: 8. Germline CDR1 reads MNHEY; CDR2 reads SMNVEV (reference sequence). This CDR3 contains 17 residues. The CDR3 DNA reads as TGTGCCAGCAGGAGGACAGGACCTCCCTCTGGGGCCAACGTCCTGACTTTC. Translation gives CASRRTGPPSGANVLTF.

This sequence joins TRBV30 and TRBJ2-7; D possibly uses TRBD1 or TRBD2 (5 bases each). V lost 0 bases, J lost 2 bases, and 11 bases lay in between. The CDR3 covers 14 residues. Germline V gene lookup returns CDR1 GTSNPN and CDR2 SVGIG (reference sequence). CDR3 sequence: CAWSVLGVPYEQYF. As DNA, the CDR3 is TGTGCCTGGAGTGTACTAGGGGTCCCCTACGAGCAGTACTTC.

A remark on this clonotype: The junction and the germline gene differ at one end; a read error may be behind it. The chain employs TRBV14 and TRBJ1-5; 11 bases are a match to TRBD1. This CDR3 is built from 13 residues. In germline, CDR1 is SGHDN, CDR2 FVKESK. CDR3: CAGSPRTGGSQHF. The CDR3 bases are TGTGCCGGCAGCCCGCGGACAGGGGGCAGCCAGCATTTT.

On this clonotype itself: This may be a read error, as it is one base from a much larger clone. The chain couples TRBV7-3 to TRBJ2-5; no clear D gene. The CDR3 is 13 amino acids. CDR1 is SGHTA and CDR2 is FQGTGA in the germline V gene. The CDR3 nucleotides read TGTGCCAGCAGCTTAGCCAGGCAAGGGACCCAGTACTTC. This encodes CASSLARQGTQYF.

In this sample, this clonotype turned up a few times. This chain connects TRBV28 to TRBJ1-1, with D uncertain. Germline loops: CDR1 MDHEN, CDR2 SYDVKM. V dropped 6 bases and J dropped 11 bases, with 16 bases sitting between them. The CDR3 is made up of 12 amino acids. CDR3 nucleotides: TGTGCCAGCAGCTCGTCGGAGTGGGCCGCTTTCTTT. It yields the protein CASSSSEWAAFF. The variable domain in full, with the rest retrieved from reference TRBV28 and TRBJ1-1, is DVKVTQSSRYLVKRTGEKVFLECVQDMDHENMFWYRQDPGLGLRLIYFSYDVKMKEKGDIPEGYSVSREKKERFSLILESASTNQTSMYLCASSSSEWAAFFGQGTRLTVV.

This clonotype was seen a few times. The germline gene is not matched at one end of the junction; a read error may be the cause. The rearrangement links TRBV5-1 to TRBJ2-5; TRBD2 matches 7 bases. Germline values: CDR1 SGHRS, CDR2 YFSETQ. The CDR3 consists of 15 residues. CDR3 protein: CAGSFWHIAGETQYF. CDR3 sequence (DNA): TGCGCCGGCAGCTTCTGGCACATAGCGGGAGAGACCCAGTACTTC. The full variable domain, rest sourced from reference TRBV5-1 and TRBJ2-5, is KAGVTQTPRYLIKTRGQQVTLSCSPISGHRSVSWYQQTPGQGLQFLFEYFSETQRNKGNFPGRFSGRQFSNSRSEMNVSTLELGDSALYLCAGSFWHIAGETQYFGPGTRLLVL.

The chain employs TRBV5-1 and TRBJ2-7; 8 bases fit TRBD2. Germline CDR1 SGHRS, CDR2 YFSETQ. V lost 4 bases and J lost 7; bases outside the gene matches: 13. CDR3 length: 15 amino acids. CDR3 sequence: CASSDLRGAVSEQYF. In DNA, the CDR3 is TGCGCCAGCAGCGACCTGCGGGGGGCTGTTTCAGAGCAGTACTTC.

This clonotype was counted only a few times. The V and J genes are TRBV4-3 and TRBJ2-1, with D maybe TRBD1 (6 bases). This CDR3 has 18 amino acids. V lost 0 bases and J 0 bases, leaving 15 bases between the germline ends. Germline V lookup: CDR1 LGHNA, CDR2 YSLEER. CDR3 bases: TGCGCCAGCAGCCAAGATCGACAGGACGGAAGCTCCTACAATGAGCAGTTCTTC. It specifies CASSQDRQDGSSYNEQFF.

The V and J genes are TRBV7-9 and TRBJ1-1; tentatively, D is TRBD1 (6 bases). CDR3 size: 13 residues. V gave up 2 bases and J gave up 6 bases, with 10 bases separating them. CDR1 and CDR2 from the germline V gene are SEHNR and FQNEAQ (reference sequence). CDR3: CASSLTGRAEAFF. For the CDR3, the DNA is TGTGCCAGCAGCTTAACAGGGAGAGCTGAAGCTTTCTTT.

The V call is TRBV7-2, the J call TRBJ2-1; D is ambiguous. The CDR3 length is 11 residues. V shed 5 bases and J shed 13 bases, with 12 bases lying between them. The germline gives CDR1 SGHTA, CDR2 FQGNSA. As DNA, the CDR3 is TGTGCCAGCAGCCCCGTCGAACCTCAGTTCTTC. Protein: CASSPVEPQFF.

The CDR3 loop is CASSAYGGVAPYEQYF. The CDR3 DNA reads as TGTGCCAGCAGCGCCTACGGTGGGGTTGCCCCCTACGAGCAGTACTTC. J is TRBJ2-7 and V is TRBV25-1; D is undetermined. This CDR3 has 16 residues. Trimming took off 6 bases at V and 2 bases at J, with 20 bases between the two ends. Germline values: CDR1 MGHDK, CDR2 SYGVNS.

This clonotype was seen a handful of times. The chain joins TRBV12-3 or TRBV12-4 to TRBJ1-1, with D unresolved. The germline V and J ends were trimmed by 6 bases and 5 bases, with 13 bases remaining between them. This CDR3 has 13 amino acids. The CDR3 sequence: CASRVGGSTEAFF. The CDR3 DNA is TGTGCCAGCAGAGTTGGAGGATCTACTGAAGCTTTCTTT.

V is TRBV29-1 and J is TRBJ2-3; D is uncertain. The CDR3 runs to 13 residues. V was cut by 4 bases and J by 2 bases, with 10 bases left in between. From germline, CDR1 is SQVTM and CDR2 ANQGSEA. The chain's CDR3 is CSVVRPSTDTQYF. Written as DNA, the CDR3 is TGCAGCGTTGTCAGACCCTCCACAGATACGCAGTATTTT.

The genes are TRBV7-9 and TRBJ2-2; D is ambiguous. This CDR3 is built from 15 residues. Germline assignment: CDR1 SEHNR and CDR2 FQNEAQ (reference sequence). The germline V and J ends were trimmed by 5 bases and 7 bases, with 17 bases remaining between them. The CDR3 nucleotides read TGTGCCAGCAGCCCGTCCGGGTTACACAACGGGGAGCTGTTTTTT. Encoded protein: CASSPSGLHNGELFF.

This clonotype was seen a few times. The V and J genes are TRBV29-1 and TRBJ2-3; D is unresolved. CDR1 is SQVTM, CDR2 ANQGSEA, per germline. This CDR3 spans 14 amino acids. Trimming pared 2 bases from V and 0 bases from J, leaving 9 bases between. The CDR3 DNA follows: TGCAGCGTTGAATTCTTGGCCAGCACAGATACGCAGTATTTT. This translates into CSVEFLASTDTQYF.

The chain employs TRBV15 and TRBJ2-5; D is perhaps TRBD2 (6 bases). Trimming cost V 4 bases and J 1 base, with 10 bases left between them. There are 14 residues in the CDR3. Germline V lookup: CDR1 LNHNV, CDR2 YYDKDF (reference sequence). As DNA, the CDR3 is TGTGCCACCAGCACGGGGACTCTCCAAGAGACCCAGTACTTC. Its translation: CATSTGTLQETQYF.

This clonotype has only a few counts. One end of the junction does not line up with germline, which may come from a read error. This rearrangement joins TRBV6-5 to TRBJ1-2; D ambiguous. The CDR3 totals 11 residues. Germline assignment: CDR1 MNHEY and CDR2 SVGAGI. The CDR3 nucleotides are TGTGCCAGCAGTGACTCTTTGGGCTACACCTTC. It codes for CASSDSLGYTF.

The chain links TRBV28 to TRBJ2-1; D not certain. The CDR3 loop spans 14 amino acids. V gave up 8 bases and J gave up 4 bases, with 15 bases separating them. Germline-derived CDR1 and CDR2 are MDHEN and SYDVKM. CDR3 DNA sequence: TGTGCCAGCGATAACAAGGACGGATACAATGAGCAGTTCTTC. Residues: CASDNKDGYNEQFF.

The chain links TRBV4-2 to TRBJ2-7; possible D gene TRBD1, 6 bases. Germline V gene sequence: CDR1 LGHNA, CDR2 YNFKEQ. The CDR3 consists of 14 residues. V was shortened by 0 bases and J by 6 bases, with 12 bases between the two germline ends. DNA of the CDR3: TGTGCCAGCAGCCAAGATTCAGGGGATGGCGAGCAGTACTTC. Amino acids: CASSQDSGDGEQYF.